The 17 T cell receptor beta chains reported below all come from one sample, sequenced in a study of T cells after posttransplantation cyclophosphamide. The table came from immunoSEQ multiplex PCR; TCRdb's copy has only in-frame clones and leaves some out. In the table there are roughly 15,000 clones, under 85% of which are singletons. Sequences were obtained from memory CD4+ T cells sorted from PBMCs. The receptors stem from a man aged 50-59 years.

This chain uses TRBV15 with TRBJ2-7; maybe TRBD2 (5 bases). V dropped 4 bases and J dropped 7 bases, with 17 bases sitting between them. The CDR3 has 14 residues. Per germline, CDR1 LNHNV and CDR2 YYDKDF (reference sequence). The DNA for the CDR3 is TGTGCCACCAGCAAAGGAGGAACGGTGAGGGAGCAGTACTTC. This codes for CATSKGGTVREQYF.

This sequence joins TRBV4-2 and TRBJ1-5; D is unclear. V lost 2 bases, J lost 2 bases, and 16 bases lay in between. This CDR3 comprises 17 residues. Germline loops: CDR1 LGHNA, CDR2 YNFKEQ. The CDR3 DNA reads TGTGCCAGCAGCCAACGGGTCCTTGCGGGTGGCAATCAGCCCCAGCATTTT. Translated, it gives CASSQRVLAGGNQPQHF.

DNA of the CDR3: TGTGCCAGCAGGAACCCCCGGGGCTCCTACGAGCAGTACTTC. Its protein is CASRNPRGSYEQYF. The chain employs TRBV2 and TRBJ2-7; TRBD2 might be the D (5 bases). Germline loops: CDR1 SNHLY, CDR2 FYNNEI. V lost 6 bases, J lost 0 bases, and 12 bases lay in between. The CDR3 extends over 14 amino acids.

This sequence joins TRBV7-2 and TRBJ2-2; 9 nucleotides agree with TRBD1. Germline CDR1 is SGHTA and CDR2 is FQGNSA. Trimming cost V 7 bases and J 6 bases; bases outside gene matches: 9. The CDR3 runs to 15 residues. The CDR3 protein is CASTGTGKLAGELFF. CDR3 in DNA: TGTGCCAGCACCGGGACAGGGAAGCTGGCCGGGGAGCTGTTTTTT.

The genes are TRBV19 and TRBJ1-5, with a weak D call TRBD1 (6 bases). The CDR3 contains 15 residues. Trimming removed 7 bases from V and 5 bases from J, with 18 bases in between. CDR1 LNHDA and CDR2 SQIVND come from the germline V gene (reference sequence). The DNA for the CDR3 is TGTGCCAGTACCACCCCTAGGACAGTGGATCAGCCCCAGCATTTT. This gives the protein CASTTPRTVDQPQHF.

The rearrangement links TRBV19 to TRBJ1-2, with TRBD1 identical over 12 bases. The V segment lost 5 bases and the J segment 13 bases; nucleotides outside the gene matches: 14. The CDR3 is made up of 15 amino acids. Germline lookup yields CDR1 LNHDA and CDR2 SQIVND (reference sequence). Written as DNA, the CDR3 is TGTGCCAGTAGTCGAGGGGGGACAGGGGGCCTGTCCCGCACCTTC. Protein product: CASSRGGTGGLSRTF.

This clone occurred once. The chain is built from TRBV5-5 and TRBJ1-2; D is ambiguous. The CDR3 has 14 residues. Germline V CDR1 and CDR2: SGHKS, YYEKEE (reference sequence). Trimming took off 2 bases at V and 2 bases at J, with 10 bases between the two ends. CDR3 DNA: TGTGCCAGCAGCTTTGGTCTGGAGAACTATGGCTACACCTTC. It yields the protein CASSFGLENYGYTF.

The chain carries TRBV6-5 and TRBJ1-2; 7 nucleotides agree with TRBD1. V lost 6 bases to trimming and J lost 7 bases; unmatched junction nucleotides: 8. The CDR3 is 13 residues long. CDR1 is MNHEY, CDR2 SVGAGI, per germline. CDR3 region: CASRVTGFGGYTF. CDR3 coding DNA: TGTGCCAGCAGAGTGACAGGGTTTGGTGGCTACACCTTC.

This clone has a handful of counts. This sequence joins TRBV4-1 and TRBJ1-1, with TRBD1 identical over 9 bases. The CDR3 covers 15 residues. J lost 5 bases, V lost 1 base, and 5 bases had no gene match. CDR1 is MGHRA and CDR2 is YSYEKL in the germline V gene. This chain's CDR3 is CASSQVGQGRTEAFF. The CDR3 DNA sequence: TGCGCCAGCAGCCAAGTGGGACAGGGAAGGACTGAAGCTTTCTTT.

The chain is built from TRBV16 and TRBJ1-1; D is unresolved. This CDR3 is built from 15 residues. The V end lost 4 bases, the J end lost 2 bases, and 14 bases lay between the germline ends. Germline loops: CDR1 KGHSY, CDR2 FQNENV. The CDR3 is CASSRSPVANTEAFF. In DNA form, the CDR3 reads TGTGCCAGCAGCCGTTCCCCAGTCGCAAACACTGAAGCTTTCTTT.

V usage is TRBV7-3 and J usage is TRBJ2-3; 7 bases are shared with TRBD2. Germline V gene data show CDR1 as SGHTA and CDR2 as FQGTGA. The CDR3 has 14 residues. Trimming removed 3 bases from V and 5 bases from J; junction bases left unmatched: 5. Here the CDR3 DNA reads TGTGCCAGCAGCTTGACGGGAGGTGGAGATACGCAGTATTTT. This codes for CASSLTGGGDTQYF.

This clone showed up just once. The rearrangement joins TRBV30 to TRBJ1-3, with D hard to call. Germline loops: CDR1 GTSNPN, CDR2 SVGIG (reference sequence). V was clipped by 3 bases and J by 0 bases, with 9 bases between them. The CDR3 consists of 14 residues. CDR3 sequence (DNA): TGTGCCTGGAGCCTCGTCCCCTCTGGAAACACCATATATTTT. It translates to CAWSLVPSGNTIYF.

This chain links TRBV10-3 with TRBJ1-2; TRBD1 matches 8 bases. The CDR3 loop spans 14 amino acids. V lost 1 base and J lost 6; bases outside the gene matches: 4. CDR1 and CDR2 from the germline V gene are ENHRY and SYGVKD. The CDR3 reads CAISEYRQGNGYTF. The CDR3 DNA is TGTGCCATCAGTGAGTACCGACAGGGGAATGGCTACACCTTC.

This rearrangement joins TRBV28 to TRBJ1-5; tentatively, D is TRBD1 (5 bases). V was shortened by 5 bases and J by 5 bases, with 16 bases between the two germline ends. The CDR3 consists of 15 residues. CDR1 and CDR2 from the germline V gene are MDHEN and SYDVKM. CDR3 bases: TGTGCCAGCAGTGCGCCCGGGACTCTAGATCAGCCCCAGCATTTT. This gives the protein CASSAPGTLDQPQHF.

This rearrangement joins TRBV5-1 to TRBJ2-7, with D possibly TRBD1 on 6 matching bases. CDR1 SGHRS and CDR2 YFSETQ come from the germline V gene. The CDR3 extends over 13 amino acids. V lost 5 bases and J lost 4, with 13 bases in between. The CDR3 nucleotides read TGCGCCAGCAGTCCAGGGGACCTATACGAGCAGTACTTC. It translates to CASSPGDLYEQYF.

This clone was observed a handful of times. This chain uses TRBV7-9 with TRBJ1-4, with D possibly TRBD1 on 6 matching bases. The ends were cut back, 6 bases at V and 6 bases at J, with 11 bases in the middle. The CDR3 sequence is 13 residues long. From germline, CDR1 is SEHNR and CDR2 FQNEAQ (reference sequence). The CDR3: CASSRDIDEKLFF. In nucleotides, the CDR3 is TGTGCCAGCAGTCGGGACATTGATGAAAAACTGTTTTTT.

V and J are TRBV7-8 and TRBJ1-2, with a weak D call TRBD1 (6 bases). V gave up 3 bases and J gave up 3 bases, with 8 bases separating them. The CDR3 runs to 13 residues. CDR1 and CDR2 (germline): SGHVS, FQNEAQ. CDR3 in amino acids: CASSFGTHYGYTF. In nucleotides, the CDR3 is TGTGCCAGCAGCTTTGGGACACACTATGGCTACACCTTC.